The 3 T cell receptor beta chains below come from one sample, sequenced in a study of CD8 T cells in ankylosing spondylitis. Study findings and constraints: What appeared characteristic of ankylosing spondylitis blood was a TCR beta motif of several highly homologous variants.

TCRdb reprocessed the 5' RACE reads via MiXCR and lists one record per CDR3 protein. There are roughly 400,000 distinct CDR3 sequences in the sample; around 20% occur only once, and approximately 15% lies in the top ten. Their antigen targets remain unknown. The material sequenced was blood, either unsorted or a sorted T cell fraction (not recorded which). The receptor source for this set is a male donor with ankylosing spondylitis.

The J gene is TRBJ2-7, the V gene TRBV18, with D uncertain. CDR1 is KGHSH, CDR2 LQKENI, per germline. Deletions cut 0 bases from V and 2 bases from J, with 8 bases between. CDR3 size: 14 residues. In DNA form, the CDR3 reads TGTGCCAGCTCACCACCCCAGGATACCTACGAGCAGTACTTC. Protein sequence: CASSPPQDTYEQYF.

This clonotype has more than one count but fewer than ten. The rearrangement uses TRBV10-3 and TRBJ2-1; 7 bases align to TRBD2. V dropped 3 bases and J dropped 7; count of bases not matched to a gene: 6. This CDR3 has 14 amino acids. Per the germline V gene, CDR1 is ENHRY and CDR2 is SYGVKD. The CDR3 DNA reads TGTGCCATCAGTGACCTAAGGGAGGGAAATGAGCAGTTCTTC. Amino acids: CAISDLREGNEQFF.

There are many counts of this clonotype. This sequence joins TRBV18 and TRBJ2-7; the D call may be TRBD1 or TRBD2 (5 bases each). The CDR3 has 16 residues. Germline-derived CDR1 and CDR2 are KGHSH and LQKENI. V gave up 3 bases and J gave up 5 bases, with 20 bases separating them. The chain's CDR3 is CASSPPPSGQGHEQYF. The CDR3, as DNA: TGTGCCAGCTCACCGCCCCCGTCGGGGCAGGGCCACGAGCAGTACTTC.